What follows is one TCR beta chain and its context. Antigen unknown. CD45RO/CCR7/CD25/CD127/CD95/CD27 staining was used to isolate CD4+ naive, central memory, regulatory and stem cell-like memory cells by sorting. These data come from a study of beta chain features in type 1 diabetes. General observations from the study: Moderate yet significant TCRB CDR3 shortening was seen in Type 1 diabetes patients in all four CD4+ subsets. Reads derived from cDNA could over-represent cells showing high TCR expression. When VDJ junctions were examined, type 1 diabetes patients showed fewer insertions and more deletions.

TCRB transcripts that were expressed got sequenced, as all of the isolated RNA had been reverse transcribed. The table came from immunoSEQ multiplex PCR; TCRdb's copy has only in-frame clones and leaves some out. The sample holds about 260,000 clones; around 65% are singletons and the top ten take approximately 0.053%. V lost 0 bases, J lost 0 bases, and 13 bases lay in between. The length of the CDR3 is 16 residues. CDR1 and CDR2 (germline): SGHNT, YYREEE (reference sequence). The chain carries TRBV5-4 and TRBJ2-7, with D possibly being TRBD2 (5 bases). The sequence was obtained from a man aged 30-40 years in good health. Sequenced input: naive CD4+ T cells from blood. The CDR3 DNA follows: TGTGCCAGCAGCTTGGGCGGACTCCGCCCCTCCTACGAGCAGTACTTC. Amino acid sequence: CASSLGGLRPSYEQYF.